This T cell receptor beta chain was documented in a study of control samples from healthy donors and cancer patients. This clone turned up a few times. Generated by immunoSEQ multiplex PCR, the TCRdb table keeps only in-frame clones and is missing some. The sample yields 65,000 to 90,000 clones, around 87% seen once. Trimming took 5 bases from V and 0 from J, leaving 16 bases between them. Per germline, CDR1 SEHNR and CDR2 FQNEAQ (reference sequence). The length of the CDR3 is 16 residues. This TCR derives from a man in his forties or fifties in good health. The sequencing sample was made of blood. V and J are TRBV7-9 and TRBJ1-1; TRBD1 is a possible D gene (6 bases). The CDR3 DNA reads as TGTGCCAGCAGCCACCCCCCGGGGGCCATGAACACTGAAGCTTTCTTT. As protein: CASSHPPGAMNTEAFF.